The rows below give T cell receptor beta chains drawn from one sample of a study of monozygotic twins with inflammatory bowel disease. TCRdb re-analyzed the 5' RACE reads; it lists each CDR3 protein once, without DNA. The repertoire shows 200,000 to 250,000 distinct CDR3 sequences; the top ten hold about 8%. Material: blood. The receptors stem from a human donor with ulcerative colitis or Crohn's disease, or a healthy co-twin of an affected twin (not recorded which). CDR3s include the opening cysteine and the closing phenylalanine or tryptophan.

V	J	CDR3
TRBV14	TRBJ2-7	CASSHGTGGPYEQYF
TRBV6-5	TRBJ2-3	CASSYSGGRADTQYF
TRBV13	TRBJ2-3	CASSPPTGTGGSDTQYF
TRBV7-2	TRBJ1-2	CASSEAWTGVGYTF
TRBV7-8	TRBJ1-1	CASSLAHREANTEAFF
TRBV12-3/TRBV12-4	TRBJ2-1	CASSLVAYNEQFF
TRBV27	TRBJ2-5	CASSPWTGTETQYF
TRBV5-1	TRBJ2-7	CASSQTGTAYEQYF
TRBV7-9	TRBJ1-2	CASSVQGGGYTF
TRBV4-3	TRBJ1-1	CASSRGQTNTEAFF
TRBV5-6	TRBJ2-1	CASNPSGRPHNEQFF
TRBV20-1	TRBJ1-6	CSAPGQGQSPLHF
TRBV12-5	TRBJ2-7	CASGLTGIGEQYF
TRBV6-1	TRBJ2-7	CASSPRTDSLSEQYF
TRBV7-2	TRBJ2-1	CASSSYSGGYNEQFF
TRBV27	TRBJ2-7	CASSPRGTASYEQYF
TRBV20-1	TRBJ2-7	CSASGRGATYEQYF
TRBV6-5	TRBJ2-2	CASRLPNTGELFF
TRBV6-1	TRBJ2-5	CASRPSANSGSGGTQYF
TRBV6-6	TRBJ2-1	CASVPRGVYDEQFF
TRBV20-1	TRBJ1-1	CSPGEGTEAFF
TRBV19	TRBJ1-5	CASSIVPANTQPQHF
TRBV5-1	TRBJ2-7	CASSLGGVSSYEQYF
TRBV6-5	TRBJ1-4	CASSYSGTGSLRGGKLFF
TRBV11-2	TRBJ1-1	CASSLDWAEAFF
TRBV2	TRBJ1-6	CASRLRTGDNSPLHF
TRBV7-2	TRBJ2-3	CASSLHRAVETDTQYF
TRBV5-1	TRBJ1-1	CASSLPAPEAFF
TRBV10-3	TRBJ1-2	CAISEMVRGYTF
TRBV5-1	TRBJ2-3	CASRSRGTDTQYF
TRBV7-9	TRBJ2-7	CASSFSGANEQYF
TRBV20-1	TRBJ2-7	CSASGIASYEQYF
TRBV9	TRBJ1-2	CASSVEPNYGYTF
TRBV11-3	TRBJ2-1	CASSLGSGAYNEQFF
TRBV29-1	TRBJ2-1	CSVEFAPGRAPYNEQFF
TRBV5-1	TRBJ1-1	CASSLVGPTEAFF
TRBV20-1	TRBJ2-7	CSARDMQTSSYEQYF
TRBV6-5	TRBJ1-1	CASSYSIGFTEAFF
TRBV7-9	TRBJ2-2	CASSGLAGVPGELFF
TRBV7-9	TRBJ2-7	CASSSWGQGDSEQYF
TRBV9	TRBJ1-1	CASSAQGGWTEAFF
TRBV5-4	TRBJ2-1	CASSSWTVYNEQFF
TRBV7-9	TRBJ2-1	CASRKSGASYNEQFF
TRBV12-3/TRBV12-4	TRBJ2-1	CASSFGTQRTYNEQFF
TRBV4-2	TRBJ2-1	CASSQGGRSDEQFF
TRBV27	TRBJ1-1	CASSLKGGLGNTEAFF
TRBV11-2	TRBJ2-2	CASSLKAPIGAGTGELFF
TRBV7-2	TRBJ2-3	CASATRTGSTDTQYF
TRBV29-1	TRBJ1-2	CSVNYRGPNYGYTF
TRBV6-5	TRBJ2-3	CASISDSTGRNTQYF
TRBV7-2	TRBJ2-7	CASSSGAYEQYF
TRBV5-1	TRBJ1-1	CASSHGVSNTEAFF
TRBV5-1	TRBJ2-7	CASSLQAKPYEQYF
TRBV6-1	TRBJ2-7	CASTKGTGPSYEQYF
TRBV6-5	TRBJ1-1	CASRVRGGTEAFF
TRBV12-3/TRBV12-4	TRBJ2-2	CASSPSGGATGELFF
TRBV7-2	TRBJ1-5	CASSFPSGNQPQHF
TRBV7-8	TRBJ2-5	CASSLRDRVEETQYF
TRBV7-2	TRBJ2-2	CASSLNREGNTGELFF
TRBV7-9	TRBJ1-4	CASSLAQSSNEKLFF